The entry below gives a single TCR beta chain sequence along with its context. Its antigen is currently unknown. The data stem from a study of cytomegalovirus exposure and HLA in healthy donors. About the research overall: A later analysis reported the same platform for the 110 or so validation repertoires and the roughly 700 first-cohort repertoires. Points from the study as a whole: The classifier reportedly diagnosed cytomegalovirus status with high sensitivity and specificity. It was confirmed in vitro that a few of the CMV-associated chains were specific for CMV antigens.

The repertoire was sequenced with immunoSEQ multiplex PCR; TCRdb's copy has only in-frame clones and lacks some. The data contain 200,000 to 250,000 clones, around four fifths of them singletons. The germline gives CDR1 SEHNR, CDR2 FQNEAQ (reference sequence). V gave up 4 bases and J gave up 9 bases; unmatched junction bases: 10. The CDR3 has 15 amino acids. From the roughly 110-subject validation cohort, which was separate from the approximately 670-subject first cohort, the donors were drawn. This receptor was obtained from a young woman in good health and CMV-seropositive. The chain carries TRBV7-9 and TRBJ2-1, with 9 bases that match TRBD1. The sequenced material came from PBMCs. The CDR3 protein is CASSYWDREGSEQFF. DNA for the CDR3: TGTGCCAGCAGCTACTGGGACAGGGAAGGCTCTGAGCAGTTCTTC.